This is a list of T cell receptor beta chains from one sample in a study of blood T cell repertoires in COVID-19. This table comes from immunoSEQ multiplex PCR, and its TCRdb copy is limited to in-frame clones, with some not included. The profile shows approximately 300,000 clones, around 89% of them singletons. Sequenced input: peripheral blood. Source of these receptors: a man between 18 and 29 years old who had recovered from COVID-19. Each CDR3 is given with its conserved first and last residue. Each record gives: clone size, V gene, D gene, J gene, CDR3 protein, CDR3 DNA. The D gene is left open where the match is weak. Only some rows state a clone size, as once, few, many or a class for expanded clones.

>.|TRBV19|.|TRBJ2-3
CASSSRGGATDTQYF
TGTGCCAGTAGTTCTAGAGGAGGGGCCACAGATACGCAGTATTTT
>few|TRBV14|TRBD1|TRBJ1-6
CASSQVNLRQGKGSPLHF
TGTGCCAGCAGCCAAGTCAACCTCAGACAGGGAAAGGGATCACCCCTCCACTTT
>.|TRBV27|.|TRBJ2-2
CASSLAGVLNLNTGELFF
TGTGCCAGCAGTTTAGCAGGGGTATTAAACCTGAACACCGGGGAGCTGTTTTTT
>.|TRBV18|.|TRBJ2-5
CASSPPFRETQYF
TGTGCCAGCTCACCACCGTTCCGAGAGACCCAGTACTTC
>.|TRBV5-6|.|TRBJ1-1
CASSLRLTALTHTEAFF
TGTGCCAGCAGCTTAAGGCTTACAGCTCTTACGCACACTGAAGCTTTCTTT
>.|TRBV3-1/TRBV3-2|.|TRBJ2-1
CASSPRAQNYNEQFF
TGTGCCAGCAGCCCCAGGGCACAAAACTACAATGAGCAGTTCTTC
>.|TRBV19|TRBD2|TRBJ2-1
CASSIYIAGSSSYNEQFF
TGTGCCAGTAGTATATATATAGCGGGTTCGAGCTCCTACAATGAGCAGTTCTTC
>once|TRBV28|.|TRBJ1-5
CASSFRGQSNQPQHF
TGTGCCAGCAGTTTCAGAGGACAGAGCAATCAGCCCCAGCATTTT
>.|TRBV19|TRBD1|TRBJ1-1
CASSFRDRVSSVF
TGTGCCAGTAGTTTCCGGGACAGGGTGTCCTCTGTTTTT
>few|TRBV28|.|TRBJ2-7
CASSLGTFYEQYF
TGTGCCAGCAGTTTAGGGACATTCTACGAGCAGTACTTC
>.|TRBV9|.|TRBJ1-1
CASSESGSPNTEAFF
TGTGCCAGCAGCGAGTCAGGGTCCCCAAACACTGAAGCTTTCTTT
>.|TRBV18|.|TRBJ1-3
CASFTGNGNTIYF
TGTGCCAGCTTTACAGGGAACGGAAACACCATATATTTT
>.|TRBV2|.|TRBJ2-2
CASRDSSNTGELFF
TGTGCCAGCAGGGACAGTTCGAACACCGGGGAGCTGTTTTTT
>.|TRBV27|TRBD1|TRBJ1-2
CASGTGRFGYTF
TGTGCCAGCGGGACAGGGAGGTTTGGCTACACCTTC
>.|TRBV7-2|TRBD2|TRBJ2-7
CASSHRGGPYEQYF
TGTGCCAGCAGCCACCGGGGGGGGCCGTACGAGCAGTACTTC
>few|TRBV19|.|TRBJ1-1
CATKPLPGRNTEAFF
TGTGCCACCAAACCCTTGCCGGGGAGGAACACTGAAGCTTTCTTT
>.|TRBV5-1|TRBD1|TRBJ1-5
CASSLGSRGQRPTGDQPQHF
TGCGCCAGCAGCTTGGGGTCCCGGGGACAGCGTCCCACCGGCGATCAGCCCCAGCATTTT
>.|TRBV14|TRBD2|TRBJ2-1
CASSQDLAGGSYNEQFF
TGTGCCAGCAGCCAAGATCTAGCGGGAGGATCCTACAATGAGCAGTTCTTC
>once|TRBV9|.|TRBJ2-3
CASSPQLVALTDTQYF
TGTGCCAGCAGCCCCCAACTTGTAGCGCTCACAGATACGCAGTATTTT
>.|TRBV4-2|TRBD1|TRBJ2-7
CASSQEQGQGTEQYF
TGTGCCAGCAGCCAAGAACAGGGACAGGGTACCGAGCAGTACTTC
>.|TRBV3-1/TRBV3-2|.|TRBJ2-2
CASSRRDGTGELFF
TGTGCCAGCAGCCGCAGGGATGGCACCGGGGAGCTGTTTTTT
>.|TRBV5-1|.|TRBJ2-7
CASSLAGDEQYF
TGCGCCAGCAGCTTGGCGGGGGACGAGCAGTACTTC